The TCR beta chain under discussion was sequenced for a study of blood T cell repertoires in COVID-19. As handled by the study authors: From reference gene primer amplification, estimates of nucleated cell counts were derived. Sequencing was performed with immunoSEQ multiplex PCR; in TCRdb, only in-frame clones are kept and a portion is missing. V and J calls plus clone size are reproduced from that table; the DNA served to infer D and trimming. Of approximately 280,000 clones in the sample, 65% to 90% were seen once. This CDR3 has 16 residues. Germline values: CDR1 SGHVS, CDR2 FNYEAQ. The V gene lost 2 bases and the J gene lost 3 bases, with 13 bases spanning the gap.

The chain uses TRBV7-6 and TRBJ1-4; D is unresolved. The source material was peripheral blood. The receptor was isolated from a man between 45 and 60 years old with active or convalescent COVID-19. The CDR3 bases are TGTGCCAGCAGCTTATCGGTCCTTCTAGCTAATGAAAAACTGTTTTTT. The encoded protein is CASSLSVLLANEKLFF.